The 28 T cell receptor beta chains below all came from one sample that was sequenced in a study of T cells in Graves' hyperthyroidism and ophthalmopathy (dated by TCRdb to between 2019 and 2020). Libraries were constructed by multiplex PCR. The sequencing machine was an Illumina HiSeq 2000. The TCR beta CDR3 regions were amplified from RNA transcripts. The first round of RT-PCR for the TCR CDR3 was performed with the HTBI primer set and the Qiagen OneStep RT-PCR kit. TCRdb trimmed the raw reads at Q25, called clones with MiXCR and kept productive beta chains. Every entry covers one CDR3 protein and lists the most common genes and DNA from its rows. Present in this sample are around 280,000 distinct CDR3 sequences, about 14% of which were seen just once. About 8% of the sample lies in the top ten. Sequences were obtained from blood. These receptors all stem from a woman aged 25 to 39 with Graves' hyperthyroidism that later progressed to Graves' ophthalmopathy.

This clonotype was detected many times. In nucleotides, the CDR3 is TGTGCCAGCAGTGAAAGGAATTACAGGGATGAGCAGTTCTTC. Protein product: CASSERNYRDEQFF. V gene TRBV2 combines with J gene TRBJ2-1; possibly TRBD1 for D (6 bases). The V end was cut by 2 bases, the J end by 8 bases, with 13 bases between. CDR1 is SNHLY, CDR2 FYNNEI, per germline. The CDR3 covers 14 residues. Together with reference TRBV2 and TRBJ2-1, the CDR3 gives the full variable domain: EPEVTQTPSHQVTQMGQEVILRCVPISNHLYFYWYRQILGQKVEFLVSFYNNEISEKSEIFDDQFSVERPDGSNFTLKIRSTKLEDSAMYFCASSERNYRDEQFFGPGTRLTVL.

In its sample, this clonotype was seen many times. The chain carries TRBV27 and TRBJ1-1, with a weak D call TRBD1 (5 bases). The V gene's germline CDR1 is MNHEY and CDR2 SMNVEV (reference sequence). The CDR3 loop spans 13 amino acids. V was clipped by 5 bases and J by 8 bases, with 15 bases between them. The DNA for the CDR3 is TGTGCCAGCAGTGGGGGTGGGGCACGGGAAGCTTTCTTT. It codes for CASSGGGAREAFF.

This clonotype was counted between two and nine times. Just one base apart from a much larger clone, this may be a read error. CDR3 loop: CASSSYGSGANVLTF. CDR3 coding DNA: TGTGCCAGCAGTTCCTACGGGTCTGGGGCCAACGTCCTGACTTTC. The J gene is TRBJ2-6, the V gene TRBV27, with no clear D. The V gene's germline CDR1 is MNHEY and CDR2 SMNVEV (reference sequence). This CDR3 is 15 amino acids long. Trimming removed 4 bases at V and 1 base at J, with 8 bases between.

This clonotype was seen a handful of times. This CDR3 reads CASMASGPTDTQYF. The CDR3 nucleotides are TGTGCCAGCATGGCTAGCGGGCCCACAGATACGCAGTATTTT. The rearrangement links TRBV7-3 to TRBJ2-3; 8 nucleotides line up with TRBD2. The germline V gene encodes CDR1 SGHTA and CDR2 FQGTGA. The CDR3 spans 14 residues. J gave up 2 bases and V 7 bases, and 5 bases lay outside the gene matches.

This clonotype was counted at least ten times. The gene calls are TRBV7-2 and TRBJ2-1; the D gene is possibly TRBD2 (6 bases). The germline V gene has CDR1 SGHTA and CDR2 FQGNSA. The CDR3 is made up of 15 amino acids. V lost 2 bases and J 0 bases, leaving 8 bases between the germline ends. CDR3 DNA sequence: TGTGCCAGCAGCTTAACCGGGAGCTCCTACAATGAGCAGTTCTTC. This encodes CASSLTGSSYNEQFF.

This clonotype was seen more than once but under ten times. This chain uses TRBV11-2 with TRBJ2-1; the D gene is possibly TRBD2 (5 bases). Germline loops: CDR1 SGHAT, CDR2 FQNNGV. CDR3 length equals 12 residues. Trimming took 1 base from V and 9 from J, leaving 7 bases between them. CDR3: CASSLVEAEQFF. The CDR3 bases are TGTGCCAGCAGCTTAGTGGAGGCTGAGCAGTTCTTC.

The chain couples TRBV4-3 to TRBJ2-2, with D possibly matching TRBD1 (6 bases). This CDR3 spans 16 amino acids. Germline V gene data show CDR1 as LGHNA and CDR2 as YSLEER. V was pared by 7 bases and J by 1 base, with 16 bases between. The CDR3 DNA reads as TGCGCCAGCAACTTCATCGGGACACTGAACACCGGGGAGCTGTTTTTT. This codes for CASNFIGTLNTGELFF.

This clonotype has ten or more counts. This rearrangement joins TRBV7-9 to TRBJ2-5; the D gene is possibly TRBD1 (5 bases). The CDR3 is 17 residues long. Germline values: CDR1 SEHNR, CDR2 FQNEAQ (reference sequence). Trimming took off 0 bases at V and 0 bases at J, with 14 bases between the two ends. The CDR3 sequence: CASSLAGLGEYQETQYF. The CDR3 nucleotides are TGTGCCAGCAGCTTAGCGGGGCTAGGCGAATACCAAGAGACCCAGTACTTC. Supplemented by reference TRBV7-9 and TRBJ2-5, the full variable domain reads DTGVSQNPRHKITKRGQNVTFRCDPISEHNRLYWYRQTLGQGPEFLTYFQNEAQLEKSRLLSDRFSAERPKGSFSTLEIQRTEQGDSAMYLCASSLAGLGEYQETQYFGPGTRLLVL.

The chain employs TRBV7-2 and TRBJ2-5; D is possibly TRBD1 or TRBD2 (6 bases each). Germline CDR1 SGHTA, CDR2 FQGNSA. The CDR3 consists of 16 residues. Trimming shortened V by 0 bases and J by 7 bases, and 18 bases separated the two germline ends. This chain's CDR3 is CASSLASDSIGGTQYF. CDR3 bases: TGTGCCAGCAGCTTAGCGTCGGACAGTATCGGGGGGACCCAGTACTTC.

This clonotype was counted at least ten times. The DNA of the CDR3 is TGTGCCAGCAGCTTTAGCCCTGGACCATACGAGCAGTACTTC. Protein: CASSFSPGPYEQYF. The chain couples TRBV7-2 to TRBJ2-7; D gene ambiguous. Trimming left V 3 bases short and J 4 bases short, with 13 bases between. The CDR3 is made up of 14 amino acids. Per germline, CDR1 SGHTA and CDR2 FQGNSA. Based on the CDR3 plus reference TRBV7-2 and TRBJ2-7, the full variable domain is GAGVSQSPSNKVTEKGKDVELRCDPISGHTALYWYRQSLGQGLEFLIYFQGNSAPDKSGLPSDRFSAERTGGSVSTLTIQRTQQEDSAVYLCASSFSPGPYEQYFGPGTRLTVT.

This clonotype was recorded many times. V gene TRBV2 combines with J gene TRBJ2-2; D not resolved. Trimming cost V 6 bases and J 3 bases, with 8 bases left between them. This CDR3 region has 13 residues. Germline-derived CDR1 and CDR2 are SNHLY and FYNNEI. CDR3 loop: CASSNAYTGELFF. The CDR3, as DNA: TGTGCCAGCAGCAACGCTTACACCGGGGAGCTGTTTTTT.

The rearrangement uses TRBV10-3 and TRBJ2-3; weak D call: TRBD2 (5 bases). V was trimmed by 1 base and J by 1 base, leaving 9 bases between them. Germline assignment: CDR1 ENHRY and CDR2 SYGVKD. The CDR3 contains 15 residues. CDR3 region: CAISELWERTDTQYF. The CDR3, as DNA: TGTGCCATCAGTGAGTTGTGGGAGCGCACAGATACGCAGTATTTT.

This clonotype was counted at least ten times. V gene TRBV20-1 combines with J gene TRBJ2-1; 8 bases line up with TRBD2. V shed 3 bases, J shed 9 bases, and the junction held 7 bases outside the gene matches. The CDR3 consists of 13 residues. Per germline, CDR1 DFQATT and CDR2 SNEGSKA (reference sequence). The CDR3 is CSARDRTSLEQFF. The CDR3 nucleotides read TGCAGTGCTAGGGATAGGACTAGCCTTGAGCAGTTCTTC.

There are many counts of this clonotype. The chain has TRBV6-2 or TRBV6-3 and TRBJ2-5; 8 nucleotides align to TRBD2. CDR3 length: 15 amino acids. Germline CDR1 MNHEY, CDR2 SVGEGT. J was trimmed by 6 bases and V by 4 bases; bases with no gene match: 10. CDR3 coding DNA: TGTGCCAGCAGTTCGTCTACGGCGGGAGGTCAGACCCAGTACTTC. As protein: CASSSSTAGGQTQYF.

This clonotype occurred many times. The chain joins TRBV6-1 to TRBJ1-5; TRBD1 is a possible D gene (6 bases). Trimming cost V 5 bases and J 11 bases, with 16 bases left between them. Germline CDR1 is MNHNS and CDR2 is SASEGT. The CDR3 runs 13 residues. CDR3 in amino acids: CASSPQGSGAQHF. The CDR3 nucleotides read TGTGCCAGCAGTCCACAGGGCTCCGGGGCCCAGCATTTT.

The sample holds many counts of this clonotype. The chain uses TRBV20-1 and TRBJ2-5, with D unresolved. Germline CDR1 DFQATT, CDR2 SNEGSKA (reference sequence). The CDR3 has 18 residues. V was trimmed by 0 bases and J by 0 bases, leaving 20 bases between them. The CDR3: CSARDGRELSIHQETQYF. CDR3 sequence (DNA): TGCAGTGCTAGAGATGGGCGCGAACTGTCCATCCACCAAGAGACCCAGTACTTC.

This clonotype was observed many times. The V call is TRBV6-2 or TRBV6-3, the J call TRBJ2-2, with D perhaps being TRBD1 or TRBD2 (5 bases each). Germline lookup yields CDR1 MNHEY and CDR2 SVGEGT. Trimming removed 7 bases from V and 3 bases from J, with 18 bases in between. The CDR3 extends over 16 amino acids. The CDR3 sequence is CASTGLDDSDTGELFF. The CDR3 DNA is TGTGCCAGCACGGGGCTGGATGATTCGGACACCGGGGAGCTGTTTTTT.

In its sample, this clonotype was seen many times. V gene TRBV20-1 combines with J gene TRBJ2-5; D assignment may be TRBD1 or TRBD2 (5 bases each). Trimming shortened V by 0 bases and J by 3 bases, and 17 bases separated the two germline ends. The CDR3 contains 16 residues. Per the germline V gene, CDR1 is DFQATT and CDR2 is SNEGSKA (reference sequence). As DNA, the CDR3 is TGCAGTGCTAGAGACGCCTCGCCGGGACCCAAAGAGACCCAGTACTTC. Translation: CSARDASPGPKETQYF.

The chain combines TRBV9 with TRBJ1-2, with TRBD1 matching 7 bases. The CDR3 length is 16 residues. V trimming: 0 bases; J trimming: 3 bases; junction bases outside the gene matches: 8. Looked up from germline, CDR1 is SGDLS and CDR2 is YYNGEE. DNA of the CDR3: TGTGCCAGCAGCGTAGCGCCTAAAGGGACAGACTATGGCTACACCTTC. Translated: CASSVAPKGTDYGYTF.

This sequence joins TRBV4-2 and TRBJ2-5; 7 bases are shared with TRBD2. Per the germline V gene, CDR1 is LGHNA and CDR2 is YNFKEQ. Trimming removed 0 bases from V and 1 base from J; junction bases left unmatched: 5. This CDR3 has 16 amino acids. The CDR3 region is CASSQDSLAAQETQYF. The CDR3 DNA is TGTGCCAGCAGCCAAGATTCTCTAGCGGCCCAAGAGACCCAGTACTTC.

The chain couples TRBV6-2 or TRBV6-3 to TRBJ2-2; D is possibly TRBD1 (6 bases). The CDR3 has 16 residues. Per germline, CDR1 MNHEY and CDR2 SVGEGT. With 6 bases removed from V and 2 bases from J, the gap between germline ends came to 16 bases. The CDR3 DNA reads as TGTGCCAGCAGAACAATCCGGGACATAAACACCGGGGAGCTGTTTTTT. The encoded protein is CASRTIRDINTGELFF.

Details on this clonotype: Since a much larger clone is just one base distant, this may be a read error. This chain links TRBV7-9 with TRBJ1-1; D is undetermined. Germline CDR1 SEHNR, CDR2 FQNEAQ (reference sequence). The CDR3 spans 13 residues. Written as DNA, the CDR3 is TGTGCCGGCAGCTTCTATGGTAACACTGAAGCTTTCTTT. Translating gives CAGSFYGNTEAFF.

V is TRBV9 and J is TRBJ2-3; D could derive from TRBD1 or TRBD2 (6 bases each). Trimming left V 0 bases short and J 0 bases short, with 11 bases between. The CDR3 spans 16 residues. The germline V gene encodes CDR1 SGDLS and CDR2 YYNGEE. The DNA of the CDR3 is TGTGCCAGCAGCGTAGGAGGGGGGTATAGCACAGATACGCAGTATTTT. Translated: CASSVGGGYSTDTQYF. The whole variable domain, remainder taken from reference TRBV9 and TRBJ2-3, is DSGVTQTPKHLITATGQRVTLRCSPRSGDLSVYWYQQSLDQGLQFLIQYYNGEERAKGNILERFSAQQFPDLHSELNLSSLELGDSALYFCASSVGGGYSTDTQYFGPGTRLTVL.

This chain links TRBV19 with TRBJ1-5; TRBD1 matches at 10 bases. J lost 4 bases, V lost 8 bases, and 8 bases had no gene match. Germline V gene sequence: CDR1 LNHDA, CDR2 SQIVND (reference sequence). The CDR3 runs to 15 residues. CDR3 in DNA: TGTGCCAGTCGCTCGGACAGGGGGGGGAATCAGCCCCAGCATTTT. Protein: CASRSDRGGNQPQHF.

This clonotype occurred many times. V is TRBV7-9 and J is TRBJ2-1, with unresolved D. Germline-derived CDR1 and CDR2 are SEHNR and FQNEAQ (reference sequence). The V end lost 4 bases, the J end lost 3 bases, and 19 bases lay between the germline ends. The length of the CDR3 is 17 residues. DNA for the CDR3: TGTGCCAGCAGCTCAACCCCTGTTGGCCGTTTCTACAATGAGCAGTTCTTC. The encoded protein is CASSSTPVGRFYNEQFF. Supplemented by reference TRBV7-9 and TRBJ2-1, the full variable domain reads DTGVSQNPRHKITKRGQNVTFRCDPISEHNRLYWYRQTLGQGPEFLTYFQNEAQLEKSRLLSDRFSAERPKGSFSTLEIQRTEQGDSAMYLCASSSTPVGRFYNEQFFGPGTRLTVL.

This clonotype was found many times. CDR3 region: CASSLVAGVITDTQYF. In DNA, the CDR3 is TGTGCCAGCAGCTTAGTAGCGGGAGTAATCACAGATACGCAGTATTTT. The rearrangement joins TRBV7-8 to TRBJ2-3; 9 positions agree with TRBD2. Trimming cost V 1 base and J 2 bases; bases outside gene matches: 4. This CDR3 contains 16 residues. Germline loops: CDR1 SGHVS, CDR2 FQNEAQ.

The sample holds many counts of this clonotype. CDR3 sequence reads: CASSHLEGYEQYF. The CDR3 coding sequence is TGTGCCAGCAGCCACCTAGAGGGGTACGAGCAGTACTTC. The chain uses TRBV28 and TRBJ2-7; D is tentatively TRBD1 or TRBD2 (5 bases each). Trimming left V 6 bases short and J 4 bases short, with 13 bases between. CDR3 length: 13 residues. Germline V gives CDR1 MDHEN, CDR2 SYDVKM.

The rearrangement joins TRBV11-2 to TRBJ2-3, with TRBD2 as a possible D gene (7 bases). The CDR3 has 16 residues. Trimming removed 5 bases from V and 2 bases from J, with 17 bases in between. Per the germline V gene, CDR1 is SGHAT and CDR2 is FQNNGV. The CDR3 nucleotides read TGTGCCAGCAGCCCCACCGGGGGGCGGACCACAGATACGCAGTATTTT. Protein product: CASSPTGGRTTDTQYF.